The clone carrying this T cell receptor beta chain has a count of ten or more. Antigen specificity is unknown. Recruitment covered hyperthyroidism patients aged 18 to 65 whose new diagnosis was of under 2 months' duration. An approximately 9.8 ml volume of fresh peripheral blood provided the PBMCs. RNA transcripts provided the template for amplifying TCR beta CDR3 regions. Investigators did first-round RT-PCR with HTBI primers, then second-round multiplex PCR. TCRdb fed the multiplex PCR reads into MiXCR, producing one record per CDR3 protein. The data show about 39,000 distinct CDR3 sequences, with roughly 50% seen just once and approximately 27% held by the top ten. The data were taken from a study of Graves' ophthalmopathy and Graves' hyperthyroidism. Study-wide findings and caveats: Also, most clonotypes expanded in the thyroid above 0.001 frequency appeared in blood.

V was shortened by 5 bases and J by 6 bases, with 5 bases between the two germline ends. This CDR3 contains 11 residues. CDR1 and CDR2 (germline): SEHNR, FQNEAQ (reference sequence). The clonotype was recovered from an adult woman with stable Graves' hyperthyroidism. The sequencing input was peripheral blood. The chain combines TRBV7-9 with TRBJ1-3; D is uncertain. CDR3 nucleotide sequence: TGTGCCAGCAGCCCAACAAACACCATATATTTT. This translates into CASSPTNTIYF.